This is a list of T cell receptor beta chains from one sample in a study of CD8 T cells in acute hepatitis C reinfection. Data came from immunoSEQ multiplex PCR; TCRdb stores just in-frame clones and leaves some out. The table includes some 38,000 clones, more than 75% detected once. Sequencing input: naive CD8+ T cells from PBMCs. These receptors were collected from a man aged 25 to 45 with chronic hepatitis C. Each CDR3 is given with its conserved first and last residue. Each record gives: J gene, V gene, D gene, clone size, CDR3 DNA, CDR3 protein. A D gene is named only where the DNA matches it firmly. Part of the rows lack a size; the others show once, few, many or a class for expanded clones.

>TRBJ2-1|TRBV2|TRBD1|-
TGTGCCAGCAGTGCTACGGACAGGGTGGAGTACAATGAGCAGTTCTTC
CASSATDRVEYNEQFF
>TRBJ2-7|TRBV5-4|TRBD1|-
TGTGCCAGCAGCTTCGGACAGGGGGAGCAGTACTTC
CASSFGQGEQYF
>TRBJ1-3|TRBV5-6|TRBD1|-
TGTGCCAGCAGCTTCCAAGGGGGCATCAACACCATATATTTT
CASSFQGGINTIYF
>TRBJ2-5|TRBV7-3|TRBD2|-
TGTGCCAGCAGCCCAGAGGTAGCGGGAGATCAAGAGACCCAGTACTTC
CASSPEVAGDQETQYF
>TRBJ2-7|TRBV6-1|-|-
TGTGCCAGCAGTGAGGGGGACCTTGAATCCTACGAGCAGTACTTC
CASSEGDLESYEQYF
>TRBJ2-3|TRBV27|-|-
TGTGCCAGCACCAAATACCCTCACGGGGGTAGAGGCACAGATACGCAGTATTTT
CASTKYPHGGRGTDTQYF
>TRBJ1-1|TRBV7-9|-|-
TGTGCCAGCAGCCTAAAGAAGTTTCCGGCTTTCTTT
CASSLKKFPAFF
>TRBJ2-1|TRBV9|TRBD2|-
TGTGCCAGCAGCGAACAGCGGGGTGCCTACAATGAGCAGTTCTTC
CASSEQRGAYNEQFF
>TRBJ2-3|TRBV19|-|-
TGTGCCAGTAGCCCGACGGGGGTGGGGACAGATACGCAGTATTTT
CASSPTGVGTDTQYF
>TRBJ1-2|TRBV7-3|TRBD1|-
TGTGCCAGCAGCGCGGGGACAGGCCTTAACTATGGCTACACCTTC
CASSAGTGLNYGYTF
>TRBJ2-7|TRBV28|-|-
TGTGCCAGCAGTTTGGACGGACTTTCCTCTTACTACGAGCAGTACTTC
CASSLDGLSSYYEQYF
>TRBJ1-1|TRBV27|-|-
TGTGCCAGCAGTCAACAGGGGAACACTGAAGCTTTCTTT
CASSQQGNTEAFF
>TRBJ2-3|TRBV7-3|TRBD2|-
TGTGCCAGCAGCTTATTAGCGGGAGTGACAGATACGCAGTATTTT
CASSLLAGVTDTQYF
>TRBJ2-1|TRBV9|TRBD2|-
TGTGCCAGCAGCGTAGCTCTACTAGCGGGAGGGGATGAGCAGTTCTTC
CASSVALLAGGDEQFF
>TRBJ1-1|TRBV19|-|-
TGTGCCAGTAAAAAGGGAATGAACACTGAAGCTTTCTTT
CASKKGMNTEAFF
>TRBJ1-5|TRBV29-1|TRBD1|-
TGCAGCGTAGCGACAGGGAGAAGGGATAGCAATCAGCCCCAGCATTTT
CSVATGRRDSNQPQHF
>TRBJ2-1|TRBV27|-|-
TGTGCCAGCAGTTTATCGGGGGAGAAGGTCCAGGATGAGCAGTTCTTC
CASSLSGEKVQDEQFF
>TRBJ2-2|TRBV5-1|-|-
TGCGCCAGCAGTGGAGTTGGGGAGCTGTTTTTT
CASSGVGELFF
>TRBJ1-5|TRBV19|-|few
TGTGCCAGTAGAGACCCGGGCTGGAATCAGCCCCAGCATTTT
CASRDPGWNQPQHF
>TRBJ1-3|TRBV4-1|-|-
TGCGCCAGCAGCCAAGGACGGGGAAACACCATATATTTT
CASSQGRGNTIYF
>TRBJ2-7|TRBV9|-|-
TGTGCCAGCAGCCCCTGGACCGGCTACGAGCAGTACTTC
CASSPWTGYEQYF
>TRBJ1-1|TRBV5-4|-|-
TGTGCCAGCAGCGTGGCCCCCACCACGGGCTCTGAAGCTTTCTTT
CASSVAPTTGSEAFF
>TRBJ2-1|TRBV29-1|-|once
TGCAGCGTTCTCCTACGCGACAATGAGCAGTTCTTC
CSVLLRDNEQFF
>TRBJ2-2|TRBV5-5|-|-
TGTGCCAGCAGGCCCGGGGCCGGGACCGGGGAGCTGTTTTTT
CASRPGAGTGELFF
>TRBJ2-1|TRBV7-9|-|-
TGTGCCAGCAGCTACGGGACGCTACAACAGCAGTTCTTC
CASSYGTLQQQFF
>TRBJ2-7|TRBV4-1|TRBD1|-
TGCGCCAGCAGCCTATCCGGGACAGCGTCCTACGAGCAGTACTTC
CASSLSGTASYEQYF
>TRBJ2-3|TRBV4-3|TRBD2|-
TGCGCCAGCAGCTCCCCTAGCGGGGGCCAAAGCACAGATACGCAGTATTTT
CASSSPSGGQSTDTQYF
>TRBJ2-5|TRBV6-5|-|once
TGTGCCAGCAGGGACCATGAAGAGACCCAGTACTTC
CASRDHEETQYF
>TRBJ1-1|TRBV5-1|-|-
TGCGCCAGCAGCTTGAGACCGGGACTAGTCACTGAAGCTTTCTTT
CASSLRPGLVTEAFF
>TRBJ1-5|TRBV19|-|few
TGTGCCAGTAACCAGGGGCTCGGACAGCCCCAGCATTTT
CASNQGLGQPQHF
>TRBJ1-1|TRBV4-2|-|-
TGTGCCAGCAGCCAAGATGAAGCCCTGACAGAGAACACTGAAGCTTTCTTT
CASSQDEALTENTEAFF
>TRBJ2-3|TRBV27|-|-
TGTGCCAGCAGTTTATCAGGCGGGGTCACAGATACGCAGTATTTT
CASSLSGGVTDTQYF